The rows below give T cell receptor beta chains drawn from one sample of a study of Ad26.COV2.S vaccination and SARS-CoV-2 variants. The repertoire was sequenced with immunoSEQ multiplex PCR; TCRdb's copy has only in-frame clones and lacks some. The sample holds roughly 270,000 clones, approximately 87% seen once. Sample: peripheral blood, taken in a trial of Ad26.COV2.S vaccine versus placebo. The receptor source for this set is a person aged 18-65 years who received the Ad26.COV2.S COVID-19 vaccine or a placebo. Both conserved end residues are part of each CDR3. Fields, in order: V gene, clone size, J gene, D gene, CDR3 DNA, CDR3 protein. A D gene is named only where the DNA matches it firmly. Not every row has a clone size; where given, it reads once, few, many or a size class.

>TRBV11-2|.|TRBJ2-1|.
TGTGCCAGCAGCTTAGATAGGTCGAATGAGCAGTTCTTC
CASSLDRSNEQFF
>TRBV7-9|.|TRBJ2-5|.
TGTGCCAGCAGCTTTCAGGGACTAGAGACCCAGTACTTC
CASSFQGLETQYF
>TRBV19|.|TRBJ2-2|.
TGTGCCAGTAGCATCCGACAGGGAGGAACCGGGGAGCTGTTTTTT
CASSIRQGGTGELFF
>TRBV4-3|.|TRBJ1-2|TRBD1
TGCGCCAGCAGCCAAGTTGGACAGGGGGCATCTTATGGCTACACCTTC
CASSQVGQGASYGYTF
>TRBV4-1|.|TRBJ2-3|.
TGCGCCAGCAGCCTACTAGCAGATACGCAGTATTTT
CASSLLADTQYF
>TRBV30|.|TRBJ2-7|.
TGTGCCTGGAGTCCCCGTCTAGAGAAAACCTACGAGCAGTACTTC
CAWSPRLEKTYEQYF
>TRBV3-1/TRBV3-2|once|TRBJ2-5|.
TGTGCCAGCAGCCAGGGGAGGATGCAAGAGACCCAGTACTTC
CASSQGRMQETQYF
>TRBV6-2/TRBV6-3|.|TRBJ2-3|.
TGTGCCAGCAGTCTAGCTGGGCGTCAAAGCACAGATACGCAGTATTTT
CASSLAGRQSTDTQYF
>TRBV19|.|TRBJ1-2|.
TGTGCCAGTAGCCGCAGCCAAACTGTTGGCTACACCTTC
CASSRSQTVGYTF
>TRBV9|.|TRBJ2-1|.
TGTGCCAGCAGCGTGTGGGGGGACTACAATGAGCAGTTCTTC
CASSVWGDYNEQFF
>TRBV28|.|TRBJ1-1|.
TGTGCCAGCAGAGGCAGGGGCGGGGCTTTCTTT
CASRGRGGAFF
>TRBV10-1|.|TRBJ1-3|TRBD1
TGCGCCAGCAGTGAGTTGGCAGGGGGTCCGGCTGGAAACACCATATATTTT
CASSELAGGPAGNTIYF
>TRBV7-2|.|TRBJ1-2|TRBD1
TGTGCCAGCAGCCCCACAGGGACAGGGCGAGGCTACACCTTC
CASSPTGTGRGYTF
>TRBV7-2|.|TRBJ2-5|.
TGTGCCAGCAGCTCGTCTCCGGGACCGCTAAGACCGGAGACCCAGTACTTC
CASSSSPGPLRPETQYF
>TRBV15|.|TRBJ2-7|.
TGTGCCACCAGTGGGGCCATCGGCTCCTACGAGCAGTACTTC
CATSGAIGSYEQYF
>TRBV29-1|.|TRBJ2-7|TRBD2
TGCAGCGTTGAAAAGGGGACTAGCGAGACCTACGAGCAGTACTTC
CSVEKGTSETYEQYF
>TRBV28|.|TRBJ1-2|.
TGTGCCAGCAGTTTTTCCAGGGCCCCAGCTAACTATGGCTACACCTTC
CASSFSRAPANYGYTF
>TRBV18|.|TRBJ1-2|.
TGTGCCAGCTCACCCAGTGGCCCTTCGGGCTACACCTTC
CASSPSGPSGYTF
>TRBV6-6|.|TRBJ1-5|.
TGTGCCAGCAGTTACTCGGGTCAGCCCCAGCATTTT
CASSYSGQPQHF
>TRBV6-5|.|TRBJ2-3|.
TGTGCCAGCAGTAGCCAGGTCACAGATACGCAGTATTTT
CASSSQVTDTQYF
>TRBV27|.|TRBJ1-1|.
TGTGCCAGCCCTGGCGGCACTGAAGCTTTCTTT
CASPGGTEAFF
>TRBV7-2|.|TRBJ2-5|.
TGTGCCAGCAGCTTAGGTGGGGGGGCCCAAGAGACCCAGTACTTC
CASSLGGGAQETQYF
>TRBV7-6|many|TRBJ1-6|.
TGTGCCAGCTCCGGGGGGGCCTATAATTCACCCCTCCACTTT
CASSGGAYNSPLHF
>TRBV27|few|TRBJ1-1|TRBD1
TGTGCCAGCTATCAACAGGGGGCGGTGGGGAACACTGAAGCTTTCTTT
CASYQQGAVGNTEAFF
>TRBV30|.|TRBJ1-3|.
TGTGCCTGGAATCCCATCTCTGGAAACACCATATATTTT
CAWNPISGNTIYF
>TRBV6-4|.|TRBJ1-5|.
TGTGCCAGCAGTGACGCCCATCCAATCCGGTGGGGCCCCAATAATCAGCCCCAGCATTTT
CASSDAHPIRWGPNNQPQHF
>TRBV19|.|TRBJ1-1|.
TGTGCCAGTAGTCCGAGACATGCCAACACTGAAGCTTTCTTT
CASSPRHANTEAFF
>TRBV29-1|.|TRBJ2-3|TRBD2
TGCAGCGTTGAGTACGGGAGGGGGGATACGCAGTATTTT
CSVEYGRGDTQYF
>TRBV2|.|TRBJ2-5|.
TGTGCCAGCAGTGAATTTGGCGGCCACCAAGAGACCCAGTACTTC
CASSEFGGHQETQYF
>TRBV2|.|TRBJ2-1|.
TGTGCCAGCAGTGAAGGATTGACCTACAATGAGCAGTTCTTC
CASSEGLTYNEQFF
>TRBV6-5|.|TRBJ2-2|.
TGTGCCAGCAGTTATAGCCCCACCGGGGAGCTGTTTTTT
CASSYSPTGELFF
>TRBV27|.|TRBJ2-7|TRBD2
TGTGCCAGCAGTCCATCGTGGGGGGGGGATTTAGGCGAGCAGTACTTC
CASSPSWGGDLGEQYF
>TRBV30|.|TRBJ2-7|.
TGTGCCTGGAGTACAATGGGGGTTGGGCAGTACTTC
CAWSTMGVGQYF
>TRBV7-9|.|TRBJ2-1|TRBD1
TGTGCCAGCAGCTCGGACAGGGGGACGGCGTTCTTC
CASSSDRGTAFF
>TRBV6-5|.|TRBJ2-5|.
TGTGCCAGCAGGTGGGGTAGCCAAGAGACCCAGTACTTC
CASRWGSQETQYF
>TRBV19|.|TRBJ1-2|.
TGTGCCAGTAGTATCGCCCAGACCAGGGGCTACACCTTC
CASSIAQTRGYTF
>TRBV5-1|.|TRBJ1-1|TRBD1
TGCGCCAGCAGCTCAGGGGGCTACTGGAACACTGAAGCTTTCTTT
CASSSGGYWNTEAFF
>TRBV19|.|TRBJ1-1|.
TGTGCCAGTAGTATTCGGATCGGCCCTGAAGCTTTCTTT
CASSIRIGPEAFF
>TRBV7-9|.|TRBJ1-1|.
TGTGCCAGCAGGGCCCGGGAGAACACTGAAGCTTTCTTT
CASRARENTEAFF
>TRBV19|.|TRBJ2-7|.
TGTGCCAGTAGTATAACCAGCCCCTACGAGCAGTACTTC
CASSITSPYEQYF
>TRBV7-2|.|TRBJ1-1|.
TGTGCCAGCAGCTTATTTCCTGACGGCTTCACTGAAGCTTTCTTT
CASSLFPDGFTEAFF
>TRBV7-2|once|TRBJ2-1|.
TGTGCCAGCAGCTTAGCTAGGGACAATGAGCAGTTCTTC
CASSLARDNEQFF
>TRBV5-1|.|TRBJ2-7|.
TGCGCCAGCAGCTTCGCCGGGTCCCACGAGCAGTACTTC
CASSFAGSHEQYF
>TRBV5-1|.|TRBJ2-1|.
TGCGCCAGCAGCTTGTCAGGACCTCACTACAATGAGCAGTTCTTC
CASSLSGPHYNEQFF
>TRBV5-1|few|TRBJ1-6|TRBD1
TGCGCCAGCAGCTTTCAGGGTCAGGGGGATTCACCCCTCCACTTT
CASSFQGQGDSPLHF
>TRBV4-3|once|TRBJ1-6|.
TGCGCCAGCAGCCAAGTCGGAGACAAAGTCTCACCCCTCCACTTT
CASSQVGDKVSPLHF
>TRBV2|.|TRBJ2-3|TRBD2
TGTGCCAGCTGCTTCGGGGGGGCCCCAGATACGCAGTATTTT
CASCFGGAPDTQYF
>TRBV6-2/TRBV6-3|.|TRBJ2-2|.
TGTGCCAGCAGTTACACGGCAGGGGAGAATAGCTACACCGGGGAGCTGTTTTTT
CASSYTAGENSYTGELFF